These 23 T cell receptor beta chains were all obtained from the same sample, sequenced in a study of T cell repertoires in cytomegalovirus infection. One entry per CDR3 protein, called by TCRdb with MiXCR from the reads. The sample lists tens of thousands of distinct CDR3 sequences, 4% occurring once. The specimen was PBMCs. These receptors all come from a human donor in good health (CMV status not recorded). Some clones in this sample may be carry-over from other donors' samples.

At least ten counts were recorded for this clonotype. The J gene is TRBJ2-2, the V gene TRBV5-4; perhaps TRBD2 as D (5 bases). Germline V gene lookup returns CDR1 SGHNT and CDR2 YYREEE (reference sequence). The CDR3 is made up of 14 amino acids. The V end was cut by 4 bases, the J end by 4 bases, with 11 bases between. CDR3 nucleotide sequence: TGTGCCAGCAGCCCAAAGGAGGTCACCGGGGAGCTGTTTTTT. As protein: CASSPKEVTGELFF. Filled out from reference TRBV5-4 and TRBJ2-2, the complete variable domain reads ETGVTQSPTHLIKTRGQQVTLRCSSQSGHNTVSWYQQALGQGPQFIFQYYREEENGRGNFPPRFSGLQFPNYSSELNVNALELDDSALYLCASSPKEVTGELFFGEGSRLTVL.

This clonotype has more than one count but fewer than ten. The chain combines TRBV11-3 with TRBJ1-2; unclear D gene. The CDR3 is 14 amino acids. Between the trimmed V and J ends, which lost 0 bases and 2 bases, there was a span of 7 bases. Germline CDR1 reads SGHNT; CDR2 reads YENEEA. The CDR3, as DNA: TGTGCCAGCAGCTTAGAAACGGGAAACTATGGCTACACCTTC. Residues: CASSLETGNYGYTF.

Ten or more counts support this clonotype. V gene TRBV19 combines with J gene TRBJ1-5; TRBD1 might be the D (5 bases). The ends were cut back, 2 bases at V and 3 bases at J, with 11 bases in the middle. Germline-derived CDR1 and CDR2 are LNHDA and SQIVND (reference sequence). This CDR3 has 15 residues. The CDR3 is CASSIKRGDNQPQHF. CDR3 nucleotide sequence: TGTGCCAGTAGTATAAAGCGGGGGGACAATCAGCCCCAGCATTTT.

This clonotype has a count of ten or more. This sequence joins TRBV7-2 and TRBJ2-7; D gene uncertain. V was clipped by 5 bases and J by 5 bases, with 25 bases between them. This CDR3 spans 17 amino acids. CDR1 is SGHTA and CDR2 is FQGNSA in the germline V gene. CDR3 coding DNA: TGTGCCAGCAGCCGTGGCTCCCGGATACTACCTCAGGACGAGCAGTACTTC. It translates to CASSRGSRILPQDEQYF.

CDR3 sequence reads: CASSLLGTWIETQYF. CDR3 bases: TGTGCCAGCTCCCTCCTGGGGACTTGGATTGAGACCCAGTACTTC. V and J are TRBV18 and TRBJ2-5; a weak D match, TRBD2 (6 bases). CDR1 is KGHSH and CDR2 is LQKENI in the germline V gene. Trimming cost V 6 bases and J 5 bases, with 19 bases left between them. This CDR3 has 15 residues.

This clonotype was counted at least ten times. The chain employs TRBV7-6 and TRBJ1-1; tentatively, D is TRBD1 (5 bases). Germline assignment: CDR1 SGHVS and CDR2 FNYEAQ. The ends were cut back, 5 bases at V and 6 bases at J, with 22 bases in the middle. The CDR3 is 16 amino acids. For the CDR3, the DNA is TGTGCCAGCAGCGCCTTAGTGTCGGGCGCGGGGGCTGAAGCTTTCTTT. This translates into CASSALVSGAGAEAFF.

This clonotype has at least ten counts. This chain links TRBV7-2 with TRBJ2-1, with D possibly being TRBD2 (5 bases). Germline V lookup: CDR1 SGHTA, CDR2 FQGNSA. With 1 base removed from V and 6 bases from J, the gap between germline ends came to 22 bases. This CDR3 has 18 amino acids. The CDR3 sequence: CASSLDRVGREESNEQFF. CDR3 DNA sequence: TGTGCCAGCAGCTTAGATAGGGTGGGGAGAGAAGAGTCCAATGAGCAGTTCTTC.

This clonotype was counted ten times or more. The V and J genes are TRBV6-1 and TRBJ2-1; 7 nucleotides match TRBD1. The J segment lost 10 bases and the V segment lost 2 bases, leaving 14 bases of the junction unmatched. This CDR3 is built from 16 residues. In germline, CDR1 is MNHNS, CDR2 SASEGT. The CDR3: CASSERGATGRGEQFF. CDR3 nucleotide sequence: TGTGCCAGCAGTGAAAGAGGGGCGACAGGGCGAGGAGAGCAGTTCTTC.

This clonotype was counted many times. V usage is TRBV7-2 and J usage is TRBJ1-5, with 10 bases identical to TRBD1. Looked up from germline, CDR1 is SGHTA and CDR2 is FQGNSA. The J segment lost 6 bases and the V segment lost 5 bases, leaving 7 bases of the junction unmatched. CDR3 size: 15 residues. The CDR3 DNA is TGTGCCAGCAGCGAGCAGACAGGGGGCTCTCAGCCCCAGCATTTT. This translates into CASSEQTGGSQPQHF.

This clonotype was detected many times. This chain uses TRBV7-2 with TRBJ2-7; D may correspond to TRBD1 or TRBD2 (6 bases each). The V and J ends lost 5 bases and 6 bases respectively, with 23 bases between them. This CDR3 is built from 16 residues. Germline V gene sequence: CDR1 SGHTA, CDR2 FQGNSA. The CDR3 bases are TGTGCCAGCAGCGCACCCCCTGGGGGGCGGGTCTTCGAGCAGTACTTC. Translating it yields CASSAPPGGRVFEQYF.

Comment on this clonotype: Because it lacks the conserved phenylalanine or tryptophan at the end, this CDR3 is likely a read error. The V and J genes are TRBV7-6 and TRBJ2-5, with D tentatively TRBD1 or TRBD2 (5 bases each). V shed 1 base and J shed 5 bases, with 11 bases lying between them. Germline-derived CDR1 and CDR2 are SGHVS and FNYEAQ. The CDR3 is 14 amino acids. The CDR3: CASSLVGGLETQYL. The CDR3 bases are TGTGCCAGCAGCTTAGTTGGGGGTTTGGAGACCCAGTACCTC.

This clonotype was detected many times. The rearrangement joins TRBV15 to TRBJ1-6; D not certain. Between the trimmed V and J ends, which lost 0 bases and 9 bases, there was a span of 12 bases. The CDR3 length is 15 residues. CDR1 and CDR2 from the germline V gene are LNHNV and YYDKDF (reference sequence). CDR3 coding DNA: TGTGCCACCAGCAGAGATCCAGGTGGAATTTCACCCCTCCACTTT. It yields the protein CATSRDPGGISPLHF. The complete variable domain, with remaining parts taken from reference TRBV15 and TRBJ1-6, reads DAMVIQNPRYQVTQFGKPVTLSCSQTLNHNVMYWYQQKSSQAPKLLFHYYDKDFNNEADTPDNFQSRRPNTSFCFLDIRSPGLGDTAMYLCATSRDPGGISPLHFGNGTRLTVT.

This clonotype was recorded at least ten times. The chain combines TRBV7-3 with TRBJ2-5; 13 bases are shared with TRBD2. Unmatched junction bases numbered 5, after V lost 5 bases and J lost 5 bases. Germline CDR1 and CDR2: SGHTA and FQGTGA. The CDR3 is 15 amino acids. Here the CDR3 reads CASSRTSGSGETQYF. As DNA, the CDR3 is TGTGCCAGCAGCAGGACTAGCGGGAGTGGCGAGACCCAGTACTTC.

This clonotype was counted ten times or more. This rearrangement joins TRBV7-2 to TRBJ1-1; maybe TRBD1 (5 bases). CDR1 and CDR2 (germline): SGHTA, FQGNSA. V was cut by 1 base and J by 12 bases, with 18 bases left in between. The CDR3 is 14 residues long. CDR3 protein: CASSLGSGQGGSFF. The DNA of the CDR3 is TGTGCCAGCAGCTTAGGGTCTGGGCAGGGTGGATCTTTCTTT. The variable domain in full, with the rest retrieved from reference TRBV7-2 and TRBJ1-1, is GAGVSQSPSNKVTEKGKDVELRCDPISGHTALYWYRQSLGQGLEFLIYFQGNSAPDKSGLPSDRFSAERTGGSVSTLTIQRTQQEDSAVYLCASSLGSGQGGSFFGQGTRLTVV.

At least ten counts were recorded for this clonotype. The chain employs TRBV6-2 or TRBV6-3 and TRBJ2-2, with unresolved D. The CDR3 has 12 amino acids. Per germline, CDR1 MNHEY and CDR2 SVGEGT. The V and J ends lost 7 bases and 6 bases respectively, with 9 bases between them. CDR3 amino acids: CASTDLPGELFF. CDR3 nucleotides: TGTGCCAGCACCGACTTACCCGGGGAGCTGTTTTTT.

In its sample, this clonotype was seen many times. The chain joins TRBV2 to TRBJ1-1; 10 bases map to TRBD1. This CDR3 is built from 15 residues. In germline, CDR1 is SNHLY, CDR2 FYNNEI. The V and J ends lost 4 bases and 1 base, in that order; junction bases with no gene match: 3. Here the CDR3 DNA reads TGTGCCAGCAGTGCCGGGACAGGGGAGAACACTGAAGCTTTCTTT. It translates to CASSAGTGENTEAFF.

Points on this clonotype: The junction departs from germline at one end; a sequencing error may be responsible. The rearrangement joins TRBV2 to TRBJ1-1, with D hard to call. There are 11 residues in the CDR3. Germline V gene data show CDR1 as SNHLY and CDR2 as FYNNEI. CDR3: CASRTGPEASF. The CDR3 nucleotides read TGTGCCAGCAGGACCGGACCTGAAGCTTCCTTT.

This clonotype came up many times. The chain employs TRBV7-6 and TRBJ1-2, with 7 bases identical to TRBD1. CDR1 and CDR2 (germline): SGHVS, FNYEAQ. J gave up 13 bases and V 5 bases, and 10 bases lay outside the gene matches. This CDR3 contains 12 residues. In nucleotides, the CDR3 is TGTGCCAGCAGCCCGGTTGACAGGGTGTGCACCTTC. It yields the protein CASSPVDRVCTF.

A note on this clonotype: A much bigger clone sits one base away, suggesting this may be a read error. The V gene is TRBV12-3 or TRBV12-4, the J gene TRBJ1-2; TRBD1 might be the D (6 bases). The ends were cut back, 7 bases at V and 7 bases at J, with 19 bases in the middle. This CDR3 has 14 amino acids. The CDR3 loop reads CASNTGRLAGGYTF. The CDR3, as DNA: TGTGCCAGCAACACAGGGAGATTAGCGGGTGGCTACACCTTC.

This clonotype was picked up a small number of times. The chain recombines TRBV7-2 with TRBJ2-7; D uncertain. V gave up 3 bases and J gave up 5 bases, with 11 bases separating them. CDR1 and CDR2 from the germline V gene are SGHTA and FQGNSA. The CDR3 loop spans 13 amino acids. CDR3 amino acids: CASSLGRKNEQYF. The CDR3 nucleotides read TGTGCCAGCAGCTTGGGCAGGAAAAACGAGCAGTACTTC. Together with reference TRBV7-2 and TRBJ2-7, the CDR3 gives the full variable domain: GAGVSQSPSNKVTEKGKDVELRCDPISGHTALYWYRQSLGQGLEFLIYFQGNSAPDKSGLPSDRFSAERTGGSVSTLTIQRTQQEDSAVYLCASSLGRKNEQYFGPGTRLTVT.

This clonotype was seen many times. The V gene is TRBV20-1, the J gene TRBJ1-5; D gene ambiguous. Germline CDR1 is DFQATT and CDR2 is SNEGSKA (reference sequence). Trimming removed 7 bases at V and 1 base at J, with 11 bases between. The CDR3 covers 13 residues. The CDR3 DNA reads as TGCAGTGTCAGACGTGAGAGCAATCAGCCCCAGCATTTT. This sequence encodes CSVRRESNQPQHF.

Many counts were recorded for this clonotype. This CDR3 reads CASSFDTHNEQFF. CDR3 nucleotide sequence: TGTGCCAGCAGCTTCGACACTCACAATGAGCAGTTCTTC. V is TRBV7-6 and J is TRBJ2-1; D call uncertain. V was pared by 3 bases and J by 5 bases, with 8 bases between. CDR1 and CDR2 (germline): SGHVS, FNYEAQ. This CDR3 contains 13 residues.

This clonotype was counted many times. This chain links TRBV7-8 with TRBJ2-2; 7 bases align to TRBD1. Germline lookup yields CDR1 SGHVS and CDR2 FQNEAQ. V gave up 4 bases and J gave up 7 bases; unmatched junction bases: 9. CDR3 length equals 15 residues. The CDR3: CASSSYDRAIGELFF. In nucleotides, the CDR3 is TGTGCCAGCAGCTCTTATGACAGGGCTATCGGGGAGCTGTTTTTT.